This T cell receptor (beta chain) appears in the sequencing data of a study of blood T cells in healthy people across ages (dated by TCRdb to about 2015). As for the study more broadly: In model experiments, template switching captured about one uniquely barcoded TCR beta cDNA molecule for every two T cells. Two additional independent replicas of 1 million unique cDNA reads from the same blood draw were analyzed for two donors (one aged 18 to 29 and one aged 80 or older). The donors were split into four age groups: young (average around 16 years), middle-aged (roughly 42), aged (more than 60) and long-lived (roughly 88). To avoid experimental bias, donors of different ages were randomly spread across the sequencing lanes. To track age-related changes in TCR beta repertoire diversity, the study relied on deep sequencing normalized with unique cDNA molecular identifiers. Points the paper makes about the study in general: Conclusive comparison of naive and antigen-experienced compartments was prevented by the profiling of bulk unsorted PBMCs. Observed TCR beta diversity correlated strongly with the percentage of naive T cells measured by flow cytometry. Estimates of total diversity based on one million sequenced T cells were regarded as lower bounds and as underestimates. As age increased, observed TCR beta diversity per million T cells dropped in a roughly linear way, and a significant reduction was already evident by age approximately 40. Because donor CMV infection status was unknown, age-related changes in expanded clonotypes were potentially confounded. Compared with the aged group, the long-lived group had more naive CD4+ T cells, fewer expanded clones and increased TCR diversity, suggesting age selection.

Library method: 5' RACE. A second PCR of about 6 to 11 cycles was performed with a sample-barcoded 5' primer and a J-beta primer mix. A unique molecular identifier was introduced onto each TCR beta cDNA molecule by a template-switch 5' adaptor carrying 12 random nucleotides. Each sample yielded at least 2.5 million CDR3-containing paired-end reads. First-strand cDNA was synthesized from all RNA with the Mint cDNA synthesis kit, primed by a TRBC-specific oligonucleotide. Following uracil-DNA glycosylase treatment, a first 18-cycle PCR with universal primers M1SS and BC2_uni_R was performed on all cDNA. The authors processed their data as follows. For normalization, 1 million high-quality reads were randomly selected from each sample, with every read carrying a distinct molecular identifier. Instead of being binned into consensus sequences, reads that shared molecular identifiers were thrown out. MiTCR, run with a Q25 quality threshold and the strictest error-elimination algorithm, handled CDR3 identification, clonotype clustering and error correction. A nonparametric unseen species model with Euler transformation was used to estimate a lower bound on total TCR beta diversity. The raw public reads went through TCRdb reprocessing: fastp at Q25, MiXCR clone calling, in-frame beta chains kept. Rows merge per CDR3 protein into single entries with the most common DNA and genes. The V and J calls follow TCRdb's processing rather than the paper's. The sample has some 1,800,000 distinct CDR3 sequences on record, 39% of them singletons. The biggest ten clones account for roughly 23% of the sample.

This clonotype has just a few counts. Its antigen specificity is not known. No per-base quality is available; no much larger clone lies one base away. The junction shows trimming of 0 bases on V and 5 bases on J, and the gene matches do not reach 11 bases of it. Including the terminal cysteine and phenylalanine, the CDR3 comprises 17 residues. Solely the CDR3 DNA is kept, with 51 bases framed from the first base. From the germline V gene (reference sequence), CDR1 is LNHNV and CDR2 is YYDKDF. Systemically healthy Caucasian individuals from Russia, 35 to 50 in total and aged roughly 6 to 90 years, were included as donors. Each donor gave around 9.9 milliliters of peripheral blood, collected into EDTA-treated Vacutainer tubes. PBMCs were isolated by Ficoll-Paque density-gradient centrifugation, with at least 7 million obtained per sample. Trizol reagent was used to extract total RNA from the PBMCs, yielding at least 5 micrograms per sample. For every donor, flow cytometry on a PBMC aliquot measured the percentage of naive CD45RAhigh/CD27high T cells.

Recombination linked TRBV15 to TRBJ2-7; TRBD1 aligns with 9 central bases. This sequence originates from a human donor in good health. What was sequenced was blood. The nucleotide sequence reads as follows: TGTGCCACCAGCAGAGATTCCCCCGACAGGGGGGTCCACGAGCAGTACTTC. It is translated as CATSRDSPDRGVHEQYF.